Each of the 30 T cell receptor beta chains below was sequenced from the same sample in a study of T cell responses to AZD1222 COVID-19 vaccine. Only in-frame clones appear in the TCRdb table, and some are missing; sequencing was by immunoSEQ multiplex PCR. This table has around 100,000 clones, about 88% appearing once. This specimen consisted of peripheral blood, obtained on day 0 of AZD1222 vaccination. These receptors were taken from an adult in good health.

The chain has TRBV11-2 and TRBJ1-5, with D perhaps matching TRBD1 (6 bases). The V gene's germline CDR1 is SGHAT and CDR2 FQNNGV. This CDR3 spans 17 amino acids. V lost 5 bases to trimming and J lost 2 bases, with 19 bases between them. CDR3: CASSALGSRGGNQPQHF. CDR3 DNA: TGTGCCAGCAGCGCTCTCGGGTCAAGGGGGGGCAATCAGCCCCAGCATTTT.

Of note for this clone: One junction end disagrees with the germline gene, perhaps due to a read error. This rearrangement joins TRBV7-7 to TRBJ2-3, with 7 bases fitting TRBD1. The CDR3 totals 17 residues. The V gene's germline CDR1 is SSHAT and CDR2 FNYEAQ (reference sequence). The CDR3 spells CASSLLTGVTSTDTQYF. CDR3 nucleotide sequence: TGTGCTAGCAGCTTACTTACAGGGGTTACTAGCACAGATACGCAGTATTTT. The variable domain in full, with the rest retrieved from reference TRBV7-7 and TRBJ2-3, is GAGVSQSPRYKVTKRGQDVTLRCDPISSHATLYWYQQALGQGPEFLTYFNYEAQPDKSGLPSDRFSAERPEGSISTLTIQRTEQRDSAMYRCASSLLTGVTSTDTQYFGPGTRLTVL.

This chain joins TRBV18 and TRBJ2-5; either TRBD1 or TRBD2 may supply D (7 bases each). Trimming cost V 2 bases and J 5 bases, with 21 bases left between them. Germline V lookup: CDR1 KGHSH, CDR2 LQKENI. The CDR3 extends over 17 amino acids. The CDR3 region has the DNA TGTGCCAGCTCACCAGTTGCCGCAGGGGGGGCCCGGGAGACCCAGTACTTC. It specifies CASSPVAAGGARETQYF.

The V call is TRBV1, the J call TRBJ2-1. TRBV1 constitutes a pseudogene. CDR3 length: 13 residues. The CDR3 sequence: CTSSQEWYNEQFF. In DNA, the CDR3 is TGCACCAGCAGCCAAGAGTGGTACAATGAGCAGTTCTTC.

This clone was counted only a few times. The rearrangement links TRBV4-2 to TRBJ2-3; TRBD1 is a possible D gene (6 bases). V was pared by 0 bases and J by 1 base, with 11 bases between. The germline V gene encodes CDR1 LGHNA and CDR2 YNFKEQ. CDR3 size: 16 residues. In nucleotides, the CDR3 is TGTGCCAGCAGCCAAGAGCTAGCAGGGGGCACAGATACGCAGTATTTT. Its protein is CASSQELAGGTDTQYF.

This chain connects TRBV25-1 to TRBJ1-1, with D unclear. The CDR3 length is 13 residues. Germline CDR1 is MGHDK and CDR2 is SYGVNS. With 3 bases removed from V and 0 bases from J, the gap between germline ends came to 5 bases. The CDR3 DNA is TGTGCCAGCAGTGATTACATGAACACTGAAGCTTTCTTT. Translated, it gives CASSDYMNTEAFF. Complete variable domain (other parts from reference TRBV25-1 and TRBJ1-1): EADIYQTPRYLVIGTGKKITLECSQTMGHDKMYWYQQDPGMELHLIHYSYGVNSTEKGDLSSESTVSRIRTEHFPLTLESARPSHTSQYLCASSDYMNTEAFFGQGTRLTVV.

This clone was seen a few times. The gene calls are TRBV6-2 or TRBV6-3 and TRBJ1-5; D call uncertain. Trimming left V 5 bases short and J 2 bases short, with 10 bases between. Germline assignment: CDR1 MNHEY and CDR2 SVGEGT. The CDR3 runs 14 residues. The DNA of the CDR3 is TGTGCCAGCAGTGACGCGATACGCAATCAGCCCCAGCATTTT. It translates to CASSDAIRNQPQHF.

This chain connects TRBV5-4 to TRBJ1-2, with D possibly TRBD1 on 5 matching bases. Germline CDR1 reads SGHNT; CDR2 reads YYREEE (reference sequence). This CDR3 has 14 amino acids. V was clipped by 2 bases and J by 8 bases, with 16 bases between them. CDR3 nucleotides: TGTGCCAGCAGCTTCCGGGACCGCTATAGGGGCTACACCTTC. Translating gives CASSFRDRYRGYTF.

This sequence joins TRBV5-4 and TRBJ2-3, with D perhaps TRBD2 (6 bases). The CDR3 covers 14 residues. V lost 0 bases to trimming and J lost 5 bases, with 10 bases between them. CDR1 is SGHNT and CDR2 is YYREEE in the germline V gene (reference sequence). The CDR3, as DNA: TGTGCCAGCAGCTTGGGGGGGGTTCAAGATACGCAGTATTTT. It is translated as CASSLGGVQDTQYF.

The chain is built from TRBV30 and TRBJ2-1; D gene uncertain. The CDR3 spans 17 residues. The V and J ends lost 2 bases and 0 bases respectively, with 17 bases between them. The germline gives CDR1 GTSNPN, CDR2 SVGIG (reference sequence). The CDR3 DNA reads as TGTGCCTGGAGTAAGCTGAAAAGGTCCAACTCCTACAATGAGCAGTTCTTC. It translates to CAWSKLKRSNSYNEQFF.

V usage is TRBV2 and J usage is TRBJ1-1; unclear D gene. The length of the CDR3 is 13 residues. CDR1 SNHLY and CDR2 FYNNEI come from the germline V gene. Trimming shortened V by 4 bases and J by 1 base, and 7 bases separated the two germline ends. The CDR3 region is CASSVEKNTEAFF. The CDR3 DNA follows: TGTGCCAGCAGTGTGGAGAAGAACACTGAAGCTTTCTTT.

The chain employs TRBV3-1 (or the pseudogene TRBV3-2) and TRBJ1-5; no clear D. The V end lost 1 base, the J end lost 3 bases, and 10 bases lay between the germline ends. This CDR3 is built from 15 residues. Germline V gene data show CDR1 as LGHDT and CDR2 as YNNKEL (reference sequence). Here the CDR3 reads CASSQGSVDNQPQHF. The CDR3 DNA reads TGTGCCAGCAGCCAAGGGTCGGTCGACAATCAGCCCCAGCATTTT.

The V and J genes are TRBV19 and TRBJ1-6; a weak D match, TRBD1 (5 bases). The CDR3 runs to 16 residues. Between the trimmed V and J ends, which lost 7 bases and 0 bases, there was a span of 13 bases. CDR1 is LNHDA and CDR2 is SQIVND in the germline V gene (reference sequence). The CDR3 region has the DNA TGTGCCAGTAATGACAGAACGAGCTCCTATAATTCACCCCTCCACTTT. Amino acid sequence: CASNDRTSSYNSPLHF.

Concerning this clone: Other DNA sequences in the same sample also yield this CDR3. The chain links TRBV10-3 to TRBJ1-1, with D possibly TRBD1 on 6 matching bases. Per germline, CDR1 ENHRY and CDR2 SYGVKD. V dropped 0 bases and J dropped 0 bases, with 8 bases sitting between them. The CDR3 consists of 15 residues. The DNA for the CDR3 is TGTGCCATCAGTGAGTCCGACAGGCTGAACACTGAAGCTTTCTTT. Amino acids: CAISESDRLNTEAFF.

Here the CDR3 DNA reads TGCAGCGTTGAAGATAGGACAGCGATGAACACTGAAGCTTTCTTT. It codes for CSVEDRTAMNTEAFF. The chain employs TRBV29-1 and TRBJ1-1, with D perhaps matching TRBD1 (6 bases). With 0 bases removed from V and 0 bases from J, the gap between germline ends came to 11 bases. Germline CDR1 SQVTM, CDR2 ANQGSEA. This CDR3 spans 15 amino acids. Looking up the rest from reference TRBV29-1 and TRBJ1-1 gives the full variable domain: SAVISQKPSRDICQRGTSLTIQCQVDSQVTMMFWYRQQPGQSLTLIATANQGSEATYESGFVIDKFPISRPNLTFSTLTVSNMSPEDSSIYLCSVEDRTAMNTEAFFGQGTRLTVV.

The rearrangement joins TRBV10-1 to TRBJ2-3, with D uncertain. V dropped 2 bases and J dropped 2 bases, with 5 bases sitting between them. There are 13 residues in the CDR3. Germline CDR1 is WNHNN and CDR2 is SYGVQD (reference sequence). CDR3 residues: CASSEGNTDTQYF. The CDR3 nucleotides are TGCGCCAGCAGTGAGGGCAACACAGATACGCAGTATTTT.

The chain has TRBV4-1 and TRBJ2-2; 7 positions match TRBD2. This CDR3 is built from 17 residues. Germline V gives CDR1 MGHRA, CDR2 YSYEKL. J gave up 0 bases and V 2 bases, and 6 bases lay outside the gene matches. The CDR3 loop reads CASSQLVGGTNTGELFF. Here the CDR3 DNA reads TGCGCCAGCAGCCAACTAGTGGGGGGGACGAACACCGGGGAGCTGTTTTTT.

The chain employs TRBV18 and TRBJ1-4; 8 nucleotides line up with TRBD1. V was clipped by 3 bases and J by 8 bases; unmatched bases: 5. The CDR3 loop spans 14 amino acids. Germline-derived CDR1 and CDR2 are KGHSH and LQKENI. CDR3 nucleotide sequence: TGTGCCAGCTCACCTCAGGGGGCCGTCGAAAAACTGTTTTTT. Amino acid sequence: CASSPQGAVEKLFF.

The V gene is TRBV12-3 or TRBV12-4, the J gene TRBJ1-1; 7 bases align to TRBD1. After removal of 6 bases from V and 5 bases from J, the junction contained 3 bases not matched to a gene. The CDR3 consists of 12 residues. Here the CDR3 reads CASRRGQTEAFF. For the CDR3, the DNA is TGTGCCAGCAGGAGGGGGCAGACTGAAGCTTTCTTT.

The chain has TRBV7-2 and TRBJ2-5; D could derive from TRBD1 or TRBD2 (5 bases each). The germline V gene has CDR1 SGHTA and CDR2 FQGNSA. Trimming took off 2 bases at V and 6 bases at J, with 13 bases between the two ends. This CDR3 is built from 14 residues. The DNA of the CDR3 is TGTGCCAGCAGCTTATCGGGACCCCTCCAGACCCAGTACTTC. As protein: CASSLSGPLQTQYF.

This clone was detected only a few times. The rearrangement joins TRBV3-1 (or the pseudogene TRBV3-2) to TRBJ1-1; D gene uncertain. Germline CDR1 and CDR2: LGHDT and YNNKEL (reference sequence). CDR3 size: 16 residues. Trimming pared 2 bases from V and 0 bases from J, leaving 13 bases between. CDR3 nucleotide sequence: TGTGCCAGCAGCCAAAGTCGGGGAATAGTGAACACTGAAGCTTTCTTT. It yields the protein CASSQSRGIVNTEAFF.

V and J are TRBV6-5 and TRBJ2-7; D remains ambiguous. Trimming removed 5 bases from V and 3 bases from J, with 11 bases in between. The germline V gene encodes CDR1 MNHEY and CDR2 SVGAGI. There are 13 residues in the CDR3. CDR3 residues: CASSILVNYEQYF. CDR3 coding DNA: TGTGCCAGCAGTATTCTAGTAAACTACGAGCAGTACTTC.

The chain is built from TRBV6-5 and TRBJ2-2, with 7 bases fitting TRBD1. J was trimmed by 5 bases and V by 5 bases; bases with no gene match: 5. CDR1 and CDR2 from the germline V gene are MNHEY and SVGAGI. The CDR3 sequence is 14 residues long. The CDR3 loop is CASSRQGGTGELFF. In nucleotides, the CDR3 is TGTGCCAGCAGTCGACAGGGCGGTACCGGGGAGCTGTTTTTT.

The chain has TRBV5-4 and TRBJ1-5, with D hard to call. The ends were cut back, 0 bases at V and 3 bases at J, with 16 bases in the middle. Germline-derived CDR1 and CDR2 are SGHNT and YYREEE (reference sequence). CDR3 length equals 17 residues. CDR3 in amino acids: CASSLAEPVSTNQPQHF. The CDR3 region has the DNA TGTGCCAGCAGCTTGGCCGAACCTGTCAGTACCAATCAGCCCCAGCATTTT.

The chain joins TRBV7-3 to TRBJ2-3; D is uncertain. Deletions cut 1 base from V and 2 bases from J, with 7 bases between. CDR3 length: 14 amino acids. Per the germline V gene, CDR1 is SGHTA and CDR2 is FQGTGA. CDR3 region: CASSLIVPTDTQYF. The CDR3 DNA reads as TGTGCCAGCAGCTTAATTGTCCCCACAGATACGCAGTATTTT.

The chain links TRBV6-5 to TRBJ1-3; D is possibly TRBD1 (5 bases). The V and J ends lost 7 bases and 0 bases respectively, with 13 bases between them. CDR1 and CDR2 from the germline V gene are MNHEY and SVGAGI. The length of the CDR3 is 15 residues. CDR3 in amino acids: CASIRGIGSGNTIYF. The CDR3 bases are TGTGCCAGCATTCGGGGGATCGGCTCTGGAAACACCATATATTTT.

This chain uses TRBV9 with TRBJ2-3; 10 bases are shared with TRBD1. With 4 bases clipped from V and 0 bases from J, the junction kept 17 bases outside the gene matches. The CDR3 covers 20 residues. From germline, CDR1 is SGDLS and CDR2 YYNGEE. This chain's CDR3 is CASSLTSPGQGISSTDTQYF. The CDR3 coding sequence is TGTGCCAGCAGCCTTACCTCTCCGGGACAGGGGATTTCTAGCACAGATACGCAGTATTTT.

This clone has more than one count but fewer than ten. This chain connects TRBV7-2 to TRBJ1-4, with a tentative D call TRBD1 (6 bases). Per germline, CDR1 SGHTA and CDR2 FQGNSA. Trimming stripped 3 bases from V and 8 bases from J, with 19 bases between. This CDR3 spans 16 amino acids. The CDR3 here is CASSFGGAGRREKLFF. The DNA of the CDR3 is TGTGCCAGCAGCTTCGGGGGCGCAGGGAGAAGGGAAAAACTGTTTTTT.

CDR3 residues: CAAFGTGVNGELFF. The CDR3 bases are TGTGCCGCGTTTGGGACAGGGGTTAACGGGGAGCTGTTTTTT. The chain employs TRBV7-8 and TRBJ2-2, with TRBD1 identical over 10 bases. Germline V gives CDR1 SGHVS, CDR2 FQNEAQ. The CDR3 consists of 14 residues. Losses at the gene ends were 11 bases for V and 7 bases for J; bases not matched to a gene: 10.

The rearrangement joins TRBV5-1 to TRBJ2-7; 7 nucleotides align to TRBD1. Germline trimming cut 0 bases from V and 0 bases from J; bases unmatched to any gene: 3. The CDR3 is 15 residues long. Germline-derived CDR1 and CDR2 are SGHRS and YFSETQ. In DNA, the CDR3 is TGCGCCAGCAGCTTGGACCCAGGGGGCTCCTACGAGCAGTACTTC. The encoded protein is CASSLDPGGSYEQYF.